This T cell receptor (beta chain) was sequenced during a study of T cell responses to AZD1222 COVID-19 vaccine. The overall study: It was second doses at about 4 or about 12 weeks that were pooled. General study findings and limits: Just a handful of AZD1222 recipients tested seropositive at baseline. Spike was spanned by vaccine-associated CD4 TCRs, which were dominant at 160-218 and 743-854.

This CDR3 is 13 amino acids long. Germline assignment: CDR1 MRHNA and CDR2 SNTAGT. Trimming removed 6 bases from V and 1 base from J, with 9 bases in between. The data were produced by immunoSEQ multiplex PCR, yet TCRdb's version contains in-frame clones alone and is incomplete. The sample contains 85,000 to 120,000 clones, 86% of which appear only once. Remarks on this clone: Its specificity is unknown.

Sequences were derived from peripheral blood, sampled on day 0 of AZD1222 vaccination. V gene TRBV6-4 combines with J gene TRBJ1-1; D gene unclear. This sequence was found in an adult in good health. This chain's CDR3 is CASRSPENTEAFF. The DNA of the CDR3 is TGTGCCAGCAGATCACCAGAGAACACTGAAGCTTTCTTT.